These 21 T cell receptor beta chains share one sample of origin, sequenced in a study of blood T cell repertoires in COVID-19. Sequencing used immunoSEQ multiplex PCR; TCRdb keeps in-frame clones, though not all of them. The repertoire holds 87,000 or so clones, with approximately 89% as singletons. The sequenced sample consisted of peripheral blood. The receptors here all came from a human donor with acute or convalescent COVID-19. The donor label of this sample is uncertain.

The J gene is TRBJ1-1, the V gene TRBV19, with a tentative D call TRBD1 (5 bases). The CDR3 contains 13 residues. Between the trimmed V and J ends, which lost 3 bases and 5 bases, there was a span of 10 bases. Germline CDR1 LNHDA, CDR2 SQIVND (reference sequence). Here the CDR3 DNA reads TGTGCCAGTAGTATCTGGGGGGGAACTGAAGCTTTCTTT. Its protein product is CASSIWGGTEAFF. The complete variable domain, with remaining parts taken from reference TRBV19 and TRBJ1-1, reads DGGITQSPKYLFRKEGQNVTLSCEQNLNHDAMYWYRQDPGQGLRLIYYSQIVNDFQKGDIAEGYSVSREKKESFPLTVTSAQKNPTAFYLCASSIWGGTEAFFGQGTRLTVV.

The gene calls are TRBV6-2 or TRBV6-3 and TRBJ2-5; TRBD2 agrees at 10 bases. The germline V gene encodes CDR1 MNHEY and CDR2 SVGEGT. The CDR3 loop spans 16 amino acids. Trimming removed 2 bases from V and 1 base from J; junction bases left unmatched: 4. The CDR3 DNA follows: TGTGCCAGCAGTTACACACTAGCGGGGTTCCAAGAGACCCAGTACTTC. It is translated as CASSYTLAGFQETQYF.

This clone is a singleton in its sample. The chain joins TRBV5-1 to TRBJ2-7; maybe TRBD1 (5 bases). The ends were cut back, 4 bases at V and 2 bases at J, with 13 bases in the middle. The CDR3 extends over 14 amino acids. Looked up from germline, CDR1 is SGHRS and CDR2 is YFSETQ. The CDR3 DNA sequence: TGCGCCAGCAGCCGAGAGGCAGGGACCTACGAGCAGTACTTC. This codes for CASSREAGTYEQYF.

V and J are TRBV5-1 and TRBJ2-1; possibly TRBD1 for D (6 bases). The germline V gene encodes CDR1 SGHRS and CDR2 YFSETQ. V was shortened by 4 bases and J by 7 bases, with 18 bases between the two germline ends. CDR3 length: 15 amino acids. Written as DNA, the CDR3 is TGCGCCAGCAGCCCCGACAGGACCCTAGGAAATGAGCAGTTCTTC. Protein sequence: CASSPDRTLGNEQFF.

The chain carries TRBV9 and TRBJ1-2, with a possible D match to TRBD1 (5 bases). The CDR3 length is 14 residues. Germline assignment: CDR1 SGDLS and CDR2 YYNGEE. Trimming removed 4 bases at V and 4 bases at J, with 14 bases between. Here the CDR3 DNA reads TGTGCCAGCAGCCCCGCGGGGGGAGGCTATGGCTACACCTTC. This sequence encodes CASSPAGGGYGYTF.

This clone was detected a few times. The gene calls are TRBV4-1 and TRBJ2-7; no clear D gene. CDR1 and CDR2 (germline): MGHRA, YSYEKL. The CDR3 runs to 16 residues. The V end was cut by 1 base, the J end by 5 bases, with 18 bases between. CDR3 region: CASSQVPTIDLDEQYF. The CDR3, as DNA: TGCGCCAGCAGCCAAGTACCGACAATCGATTTGGACGAGCAGTACTTC.

This chain connects TRBV9 to TRBJ1-4; 7 bases are a match to TRBD1. Germline V gives CDR1 SGDLS, CDR2 YYNGEE. The CDR3 is made up of 16 amino acids. V dropped 6 bases and J dropped 2; count of bases not matched to a gene: 10. CDR3 in amino acids: CASTGQDSKTNEKLFF. Here the CDR3 DNA reads TGTGCCAGCACCGGACAGGACTCGAAGACTAATGAAAAACTGTTTTTT.

The chain links TRBV19 to TRBJ1-1; a possible D gene is TRBD1 (6 bases). The CDR3 runs to 14 residues. Germline V gives CDR1 LNHDA, CDR2 SQIVND (reference sequence). V dropped 6 bases and J dropped 1 base, with 12 bases sitting between them. The chain's CDR3 is CASRAGTTNTEAFF. Written as DNA, the CDR3 is TGTGCCAGTAGGGCCGGGACAACGAACACTGAAGCTTTCTTT.

This chain uses TRBV2 with TRBJ2-5; 11 bases are shared with TRBD2. The V gene end was trimmed by 6 bases and the J gene end by 4 bases; junction bases not matched to a gene: 4. CDR1 and CDR2 from the germline V gene are SNHLY and FYNNEI. The CDR3 is 14 residues long. The CDR3 here is CASSPGLAVETQYF. CDR3 sequence (DNA): TGTGCCAGCAGCCCGGGACTAGCGGTAGAGACCCAGTACTTC.

The CDR3 DNA sequence: TGTGCCAGCAGTTTTGGGGGCCAGCGGGGGGTCACAGATACGCAGTATTTT. Its protein product is CASSFGGQRGVTDTQYF. This rearrangement joins TRBV27 to TRBJ2-3, with 9 bases identical to TRBD2. The CDR3 spans 17 residues. The germline CDR1 and CDR2 sequences are MNHEY and SMNVEV (reference sequence). The trim removed 3 bases at V and 2 bases at J, leaving 9 bases unmatched.

This chain uses TRBV5-1 with TRBJ1-4; D remains unclear. CDR1 is SGHRS and CDR2 is YFSETQ in the germline V gene. The V and J ends lost 0 bases and 0 bases respectively, with 3 bases between them. The CDR3 contains 14 residues. The DNA for the CDR3 is TGCGCCAGCAGCTTGGGAGCAACTAATGAAAAACTGTTTTTT. The encoded protein is CASSLGATNEKLFF.

V and J are TRBV5-6 and TRBJ1-2; 9 bases line up with TRBD1. CDR3 length equals 13 residues. Germline V gene sequence: CDR1 SGHDT, CDR2 YYEEEE. The J segment lost 6 bases and the V segment lost 4 bases, leaving 4 bases of the junction unmatched. The CDR3, as DNA: TGTGCCAGCAGCCCGGACAGGGGCCATGGCTACACCTTC. As protein: CASSPDRGHGYTF. Based on the CDR3 plus reference TRBV5-6 and TRBJ1-2, the full variable domain is DAGVTQSPTHLIKTRGQQVTLRCSPKSGHDTVSWYQQALGQGPQFIFQYYEEEERQRGNFPDRFSGHQFPNYSSELNVNALLLGDSALYLCASSPDRGHGYTFGSGTRLTVV.

The chain joins TRBV6-1 to TRBJ2-5, with TRBD1 matching over 9 bases. The CDR3 totals 14 residues. After removal of 3 bases from V and 3 bases from J, the junction contained 2 bases not matched to a gene. Germline V gene data show CDR1 as MNHNS and CDR2 as SASEGT. CDR3 nucleotides: TGTGCCAGCAGTGATCGGGACAGGGAAGAGACCCAGTACTTC. Protein product: CASSDRDREETQYF.

CDR3 in amino acids: CASSTGQGGTGELFF. The CDR3 region has the DNA TGTGCCAGCAGCACGGGACAGGGGGGGACCGGGGAGCTGTTTTTT. V gene TRBV7-9 combines with J gene TRBJ2-2; 11 bases match TRBD1. The CDR3 loop spans 15 amino acids. With 5 bases clipped from V and 5 bases from J, the junction kept 4 bases outside the gene matches. CDR1 and CDR2 (germline): SEHNR, FQNEAQ (reference sequence). Using reference TRBV7-9 and TRBJ2-2 for the parts outside the CDR3, the full variable domain is DTGVSQNPRHKITKRGQNVTFRCDPISEHNRLYWYRQTLGQGPEFLTYFQNEAQLEKSRLLSDRFSAERPKGSFSTLEIQRTEQGDSAMYLCASSTGQGGTGELFFGEGSRLTVL.

V is TRBV4-3 and J is TRBJ2-3, with TRBD2 matching over 8 bases. Germline CDR1 LGHNA, CDR2 YSLEER. The CDR3 runs to 15 residues. V gave up 4 bases and J gave up 7 bases; unmatched junction bases: 10. The CDR3 loop reads CASSPGGAISYTQYF. CDR3 coding DNA: TGCGCCAGCAGCCCCGGGGGGGCTATCTCTTATACGCAGTATTTT.

V usage is TRBV7-9 and J usage is TRBJ2-5, with 9 nucleotides matching TRBD2. The CDR3 has 14 residues. Per germline, CDR1 SEHNR and CDR2 FQNEAQ (reference sequence). Trimming removed 2 bases from V and 3 bases from J; junction bases left unmatched: 1. The DNA for the CDR3 is TGTGCCAGCAGCTTACGACTAGCGGAAGAGACCCAGTACTTC. Amino acid sequence: CASSLRLAEETQYF.

The V gene is TRBV6-5, the J gene TRBJ2-2; no definite D call. V lost 6 bases to trimming and J lost 4 bases, with 12 bases between them. Germline CDR1 reads MNHEY; CDR2 reads SVGAGI. This CDR3 is 14 amino acids long. The chain's CDR3 is CASRPGTVTGELFF. The CDR3 DNA sequence: TGTGCCAGCAGACCAGGCACGGTCACCGGGGAGCTGTTTTTT.

V is TRBV24-1 and J is TRBJ2-5; possible D gene TRBD1, 7 bases. V lost 4 bases and J lost 5, with 16 bases in between. Germline V gene sequence: CDR1 KGHDR, CDR2 SFDVKD. The CDR3 is 15 amino acids. The CDR3 DNA reads as TGTGCCACCAGTGACTATACAGGGGCGGGGGAGACCCAGTACTTC. The encoded protein is CATSDYTGAGETQYF.

This chain connects TRBV7-9 to TRBJ1-4, with 9 bases that match TRBD1. CDR1 is SEHNR, CDR2 FQNEAQ, per germline (reference sequence). The V segment lost 5 bases and the J segment 8 bases; nucleotides outside the gene matches: 6. The CDR3 sequence is 14 residues long. The CDR3 nucleotides read TGTGCCAGCAGCCCCACAGGGGGCCAAGAAAAACTGTTTTTT. It specifies CASSPTGGQEKLFF.

V is TRBV18 and J is TRBJ2-7, with TRBD2 as a possible D gene (6 bases). CDR1 is KGHSH and CDR2 is LQKENI in the germline V gene. CDR3 size: 13 residues. Trimming took 3 bases from V and 4 from J, leaving 10 bases between them. CDR3 DNA: TGTGCCAGCTCACCGACGGAGGGGTACGAGCAGTACTTC. Its protein is CASSPTEGYEQYF. Combining the CDR3 with reference TRBV18 and TRBJ2-7 gives the whole variable domain NAGVMQNPRHLVRRRGQEARLRCSPMKGHSHVYWYRQLPEEGLKFMVYLQKENIIDESGMPKERFSAEFPKEGPSILRIQQVVRGDSAAYFCASSPTEGYEQYFGPGTRLTVT.

J is TRBJ1-4 and V is TRBV29-1; 9 bases map to TRBD1. With V trimmed by 3 bases and J by 5 bases, 7 bases remained unmatched. Germline CDR1 and CDR2: SQVTM and ANQGSEA. This CDR3 is built from 15 residues. This CDR3 reads CSVDLPGQGNEKLFF. DNA of the CDR3: TGCAGCGTTGACCTTCCGGGACAGGGAAATGAAAAACTGTTTTTT.